These 9 T cell receptor beta chains were sequenced from one sample in a study of shared clonotypes between healthy human individuals. Naive-designated CD8 cells lacked CD45RO, were positively enriched for CCR7, and omitted terminally differentiated effector memory CD45RA+ cells. The method was immunoSEQ multiplex PCR; TCRdb's version includes in-frame clones alone and lacks a portion of them. In the table there are about 2 million clones, about 95% of which are singletons. Input material: naive CD8+ T cells sorted from blood. These receptors originate from a man younger than 30 in good health.

V usage is TRBV5-1 and J usage is TRBJ1-2; 7 bases are a match to TRBD1. The V segment lost 6 bases and the J segment 5 bases; nucleotides outside the gene matches: 7. CDR3 length equals 13 residues. CDR1 and CDR2 (germline): SGHRS, YFSETQ. The CDR3 DNA is TGCGCCAGCACGGGGACAGAAGAATATGGCTACACCTTC. Protein: CASTGTEEYGYTF.

In DNA form, the CDR3 reads TGTGCCAGCAGTTTCATGGGAACAGGGACGTATGGCTACACCTTC. Translating gives CASSFMGTGTYGYTF. The chain carries TRBV28 and TRBJ1-2, with TRBD1 as a possible D gene (6 bases). Deletions cut 3 bases from V and 5 bases from J, with 16 bases between. Germline V lookup: CDR1 MDHEN, CDR2 SYDVKM. This CDR3 region has 15 residues.

This clone was detected once. V and J are TRBV7-9 and TRBJ1-4; 8 nucleotides agree with TRBD1. J gave up 4 bases and V 5 bases, and 6 bases lay outside the gene matches. The length of the CDR3 is 15 residues. The germline V gene has CDR1 SEHNR and CDR2 FQNEAQ (reference sequence). CDR3 sequence: CASSLDRANNEKLFF. The CDR3 DNA sequence: TGTGCCAGCAGCCTGGACAGGGCTAATAATGAAAAACTGTTTTTT.

This clone was counted once. The identical CDR3 is also encoded by other nucleotide sequences in the sample. J is TRBJ2-7 and V is TRBV28; D gene ambiguous. Germline V gives CDR1 MDHEN, CDR2 SYDVKM. This CDR3 has 12 residues. V lost 3 bases, J lost 3 bases, and 6 bases lay in between. This chain's CDR3 is CASSFRIYEQYF. CDR3 in DNA: TGTGCCAGCAGTTTTCGCATCTACGAGCAGTACTTC.

This chain connects TRBV6-6 to TRBJ2-7, with D uncertain. V lost 2 bases and J 2 bases, leaving 4 bases between the germline ends. Germline lookup yields CDR1 MNHNY and CDR2 SVGAGI (reference sequence). This CDR3 is 12 amino acids long. The CDR3 bases are TGTGCCAGCAGTTACGGGACCTACGAGCAGTACTTC. As protein: CASSYGTYEQYF.

The rearrangement links TRBV4-1 to TRBJ1-6, with D possibly being TRBD1 (6 bases). The length of the CDR3 is 19 residues. V lost 0 bases and J 0 bases, leaving 15 bases between the germline ends. Germline V gives CDR1 MGHRA, CDR2 YSYEKL. Here the CDR3 reads CASSQEVIRGSSYNSPLHF. The DNA of the CDR3 is TGCGCCAGCAGCCAAGAGGTCATAAGGGGGAGCTCCTATAATTCACCCCTCCACTTT.

The V call is TRBV7-9, the J call TRBJ2-5; TRBD1 aligns across 7 bases. Losses at the gene ends were 7 bases for V and 2 bases for J; bases not matched to a gene: 4. Germline assignment: CDR1 SEHNR and CDR2 FQNEAQ (reference sequence). CDR3 size: 13 residues. This CDR3 reads CASKTGQQETQYF. In DNA form, the CDR3 reads TGTGCCAGCAAAACGGGACAGCAAGAGACCCAGTACTTC.

The chain links TRBV27 to TRBJ2-5; 12 bases line up with TRBD2. The germline V gene has CDR1 MNHEY and CDR2 SMNVEV (reference sequence). V lost 5 bases, J lost 5 bases, and 3 bases stayed unmatched. The CDR3 totals 14 residues. In DNA form, the CDR3 reads TGTGCCAGCAGTCTAGCGGGAGGGATCGAGACCCAGTACTTC. This gives the protein CASSLAGGIETQYF.

The rearrangement joins TRBV11-2 to TRBJ1-1; the D gene is possibly TRBD1 (5 bases). CDR1 and CDR2 from the germline V gene are SGHAT and FQNNGV. V was cut by 2 bases and J by 1 base, with 11 bases left in between. This CDR3 contains 15 residues. This CDR3 reads CASSLQWGRNTEAFF. The CDR3 DNA sequence: TGTGCCAGCAGCTTACAATGGGGCAGGAACACTGAAGCTTTCTTT.